The rows below give T cell receptor beta chains drawn from one sample of a study of shared T cell receptors in the human thymus. The data were produced by immunoSEQ multiplex PCR, yet TCRdb's version contains in-frame clones alone and is incomplete. The data hold 600,000 to 900,000 clones, with approximately 85% observed a single time. These sequences were also reported in another study, on human thymus T cells.

The sample was thymocytes. These receptors were collected from a girl under three years old with a congenital heart defect. Each CDR3 is given with its conserved first and last residue. Each record gives: D gene, V gene, J gene, clone size, CDR3 protein, CDR3 DNA. The D gene is left open where the match is weak. The listing skips clone size in some rows; elsewhere it reads once, few, many or a size class.

>NA|TRBV7-7|TRBJ2-7|NA
CASSLRQLGYEQYF
TGTGCTAGCAGCTTACGACAGTTGGGCTACGAGCAGTACTTC
>NA|TRBV5-5|TRBJ1-1|NA
CASSLGLKVWGLNTEAFF
TGTGCCAGCAGCTTGGGACTGAAAGTCTGGGGGCTGAACACTGAAGCTTTCTTT
>NA|TRBV5-4|TRBJ1-1|NA
CASSLQTEAFF
TGTGCCAGCAGCTTACAAACTGAAGCTTTCTTT
>NA|TRBV5-1|TRBJ1-1|NA
CASSSVGGTEAFF
TGCGCCAGCAGCTCAGTCGGGGGCACTGAAGCTTTCTTT
>NA|TRBV19|TRBJ1-3|few
CASRSLSSGNTIYF
TGTGCCAGTAGATCTCTCAGCTCTGGAAACACCATATATTTT
>NA|TRBV5-6|TRBJ1-2|NA
CASSLAIRAHRYGYTF
TGTGCCAGCAGCTTGGCCATAAGGGCGCACAGGTATGGCTACACCTTC
>TRBD1|TRBV13|TRBJ1-2|once
CASSLKGTGVGYTF
TGTGCCAGCAGCTTAAAAGGGACAGGGGTAGGCTACACCTTC
>TRBD1|TRBV6-5|TRBJ1-1|NA
CASSPTGQGAAFF
TGTGCCAGCAGTCCCACGGGACAGGGGGCAGCTTTCTTT
>TRBD1|TRBV4-3|TRBJ1-4|once
CASSQDTQGIHNEKLFF
TGCGCCAGCAGCCAAGATACACAGGGGATACATAATGAAAAACTGTTTTTT
>TRBD1|TRBV7-9|TRBJ1-6|NA
CASSLGLDRDNSPLHF
TGTGCCAGCAGCTTAGGGTTGGACAGGGATAATTCACCCCTCCACTTT
>NA|TRBV14|TRBJ2-7|once
CASSQESLQYF
TGTGCCAGCAGCCAAGAGTCGTTGCAGTACTTC
>NA|TRBV6-5|TRBJ1-3|NA
CASRPRDYSGNTIYF
TGTGCCAGCAGACCCAGGGACTACTCTGGAAACACCATATATTTT
>NA|TRBV4-1|TRBJ1-2|NA
CASSHLVGPPGLYGYTF
TGCGCCAGCAGCCACCTCGTGGGCCCTCCGGGATTGTATGGCTACACCTTC
>TRBD1|TRBV5-8|TRBJ2-7|NA
CASSSLRGRGRF
TGTGCCAGCAGCTCCCTCCGAGGAAGGGGGCGCTTC
>TRBD1|TRBV7-2|TRBJ2-1|NA
CASSVGGAWNEQFF
TGTGCCAGCAGCGTAGGGGGCGCTTGGAATGAGCAGTTCTTC
>TRBD1|TRBV6-1|TRBJ1-2|NA
CASSEWDRFLPYGYTF
TGTGCCAGCAGTGAATGGGACAGGTTCCTACCTTATGGCTACACCTTC
>TRBD1|TRBV19|TRBJ2-3|once
CASSPTGDSFTDTQYF
TGTGCCAGTAGTCCGACAGGGGACTCCTTCACAGATACGCAGTATTTT
>TRBD1|TRBV6-1|TRBJ1-1|NA
CASGGQMIMNTEAFF
TGTGCCAGCGGGGGACAGATGATTATGAACACTGAAGCTTTCTTT
>TRBD1|TRBV11-2|TRBJ1-2|NA
CASSLVRQGVRSGYGYTF
TGTGCCAGCAGCTTAGTTCGACAGGGGGTCCGCTCGGGCTATGGCTACACCTTC
>TRBD1|TRBV5-1|TRBJ2-7|NA
CASSPNGQGAYEQYF
TGCGCCAGCAGCCCAAACGGACAGGGGGCGTACGAGCAGTACTTC
>NA|TRBV10-3|TRBJ1-5|NA
CAISGEGGGQPQHF
TGTGCCATCAGTGGGGAGGGGGGGGGTCAGCCCCAGCATTTT
>TRBD2|TRBV13|TRBJ2-3|NA
CASSFRPGIAGFADTQYF
TGTGCCAGCAGCTTTCGGCCCGGGATAGCGGGGTTCGCAGATACGCAGTATTTT
>NA|TRBV5-6|TRBJ1-3|NA
CASSLGPQVSGNTIYF
TGTGCCAGCAGCTTGGGCCCCCAGGTCTCTGGAAACACCATATATTTT
>NA|TRBV6-5|TRBJ1-6|NA
CASSYNGRLLPLHF
TGTGCCAGCAGTTACAACGGGAGGCTTTTACCCCTCCACTTT
>TRBD1|TRBV11-2|TRBJ2-7|NA
CASSSRQGRYEQYF
TGTGCCAGCAGCTCCCGACAGGGGCGATACGAGCAGTACTTC
>NA|TRBV10-2|TRBJ1-5|NA
CASSGGGLSNQPQHF
TGCGCCAGCTCCGGGGGGGGGCTTAGCAATCAGCCCCAGCATTTT
>TRBD1|TRBV6-4|TRBJ1-1|NA
CASSNRGMGITEAFF
TGTGCCAGCAGCAACAGGGGAATGGGGATCACTGAAGCTTTCTTT
>TRBD1|TRBV4-1|TRBJ1-5|NA
CASSHLDRGDQPQHF
TGCGCCAGCAGCCACTTGGACAGGGGGGACCAGCCCCAGCATTTT
>TRBD1|TRBV30|TRBJ1-5|NA
CAWRGDRDRPQHF
TGTGCCTGGAGGGGCGACAGGGATCGGCCCCAGCATTTT
>NA|TRBV7-2|TRBJ1-5|NA
CASSLAGDSNQPQHF
TGTGCCAGCAGCTTAGCGGGCGACAGCAATCAGCCCCAGCATTTT
>TRBD1|TRBV5-4|TRBJ1-1|NA
CASSLVPGQGTDTEAFF
TGTGCCAGCAGCTTAGTTCCGGGACAGGGAACTGACACTGAAGCTTTCTTT
>NA|TRBV5-1|TRBJ2-5|NA
CASSLPTRGPKETQYF
TGCGCCAGCAGCCTCCCGACTAGAGGGCCAAAAGAGACCCAGTACTTC
>NA|TRBV5-1|TRBJ1-6|NA
CASSYVLNSPLHF
TGCGCCAGCAGCTACGTTCTAAATTCACCCCTCCACTTT
>NA|TRBV6-4|TRBJ2-7|NA
CASSRDREVPYEQYF
TGTGCCAGCAGCAGAGACAGGGAGGTTCCCTACGAGCAGTACTTC
>NA|TRBV4-1|TRBJ1-4|NA
CASSLLGGAPTNEKLFF
TGCGCCAGCAGCCTCCTCGGGGGGGCCCCAACTAATGAAAAACTGTTTTTT
>TRBD1|TRBV7-2|TRBJ1-1|NA
CASSPRDRGLIEAFF
TGTGCCAGCAGCCCCAGGGACAGGGGGCTTATTGAAGCTTTCTTT
>TRBD2|TRBV27|TRBJ2-7|few
CASSLSGPRTSGGPYEQYF
TGTGCCAGCAGTTTATCCGGCCCCCGGACTAGCGGGGGTCCCTACGAGCAGTACTTC
>TRBD2|TRBV2|TRBJ2-3|NA
CASSQLAAREDTQYF
TGTGCCAGCAGTCAACTAGCGGCCCGCGAAGATACGCAGTATTTT
>NA|TRBV6-1|TRBJ1-6|NA
CASIPRGHNSPLHF
TGTGCCTCTATCCCCAGGGGCCATAATTCACCCCTCCACTTT
>TRBD1|TRBV7-2|TRBJ2-7|NA
CASSSQSGQYYEQYF
TGTGCCAGCAGCTCCCAATCGGGACAGTACTACGAGCAGTACTTC
>TRBD2|TRBV4-3|TRBJ2-5|NA
CASSPRAGDQQETQYF
TGCGCCAGCAGCCCCAGGGCGGGGGACCAACAAGAGACCCAGTACTTC
>TRBD1|TRBV2|TRBJ1-5|NA
CASSEPGTGSSNQPQHF
TGTGCCAGCAGTGAACCGGGGACAGGGAGTAGCAATCAGCCCCAGCATTTT
>TRBD1|TRBV28|TRBJ1-6|NA
CASRLDRPSSYNSPLHF
TGTGCCAGCAGGCTGGACAGGCCGAGCTCCTATAATTCACCCCTCCACTTT
>NA|TRBV27|TRBJ1-2|NA
CASSKQGDYGYTF
TGTGCCAGCAGTAAACAGGGAGACTATGGCTACACCTTC
>NA|TRBV6-1|TRBJ2-7|NA
CASLASVIYEQYF
TGTGCCAGCTTGGCTAGCGTGATCTACGAGCAGTACTTC
>TRBD2|TRBV7-6|TRBJ2-1|NA
CASSRRTSGYNEQFF
TGTGCCAGCAGCCGAAGGACTAGCGGGTACAATGAGCAGTTCTTC
>TRBD2|TRBV6-1|TRBJ2-5|NA
CASRGGDQEETQYF
TGTGCCAGCCGGGGGGGGGACCAAGAAGAGACCCAGTACTTC
>NA|TRBV21-1|TRBJ1-3|NA
CASSKFTGRSGGNTIYF
TGTGCCAGCAGCAAATTTACTGGGAGGTCGGGTGGAAACACCATATATTTT
>NA|TRBV7-9|TRBJ2-7|NA
CASSLHLRSSYEQYF
TGTGCCAGCAGCCTACATCTGAGGAGCTCCTACGAGCAGTACTTC
>NA|TRBV21-1|TRBJ1-2|few
CASSFLWGGGYGYTF
TGTGCCAGCAGTTTTCTCTGGGGGGGAGGCTATGGCTACACCTTC
>NA|TRBV7-2|TRBJ2-7|once
CASSLASKPSFEQYF
TGTGCCAGCAGCTTAGCGTCGAAGCCCTCCTTCGAGCAGTACTTC
>NA|TRBV19|TRBJ2-7|NA
CASRRDSYEQYF
TGTGCCAGCAGGAGGGACTCCTACGAGCAGTACTTC
>TRBD1|TRBV19|TRBJ1-2|NA
CASRGTGVVGYTF
TGTGCCAGTAGAGGGACAGGGGTTGTTGGCTACACCTTC